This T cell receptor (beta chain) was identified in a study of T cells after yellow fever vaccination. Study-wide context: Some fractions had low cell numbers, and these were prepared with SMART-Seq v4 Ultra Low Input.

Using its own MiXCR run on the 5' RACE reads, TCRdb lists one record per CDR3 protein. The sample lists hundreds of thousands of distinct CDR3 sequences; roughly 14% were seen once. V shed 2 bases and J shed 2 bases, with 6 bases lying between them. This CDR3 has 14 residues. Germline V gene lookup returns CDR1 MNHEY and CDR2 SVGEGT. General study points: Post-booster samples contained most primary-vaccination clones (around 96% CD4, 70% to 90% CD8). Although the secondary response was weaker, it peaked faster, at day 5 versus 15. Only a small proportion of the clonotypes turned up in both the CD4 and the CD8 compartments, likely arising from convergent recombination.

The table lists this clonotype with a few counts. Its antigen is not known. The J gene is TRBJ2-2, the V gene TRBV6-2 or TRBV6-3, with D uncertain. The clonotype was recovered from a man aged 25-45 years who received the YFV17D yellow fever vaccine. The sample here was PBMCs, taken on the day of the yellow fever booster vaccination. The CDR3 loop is CASSYSPNTGELFF. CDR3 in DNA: TGTGCCAGCAGTTACAGCCCTAACACCGGGGAGCTGTTTTTT.